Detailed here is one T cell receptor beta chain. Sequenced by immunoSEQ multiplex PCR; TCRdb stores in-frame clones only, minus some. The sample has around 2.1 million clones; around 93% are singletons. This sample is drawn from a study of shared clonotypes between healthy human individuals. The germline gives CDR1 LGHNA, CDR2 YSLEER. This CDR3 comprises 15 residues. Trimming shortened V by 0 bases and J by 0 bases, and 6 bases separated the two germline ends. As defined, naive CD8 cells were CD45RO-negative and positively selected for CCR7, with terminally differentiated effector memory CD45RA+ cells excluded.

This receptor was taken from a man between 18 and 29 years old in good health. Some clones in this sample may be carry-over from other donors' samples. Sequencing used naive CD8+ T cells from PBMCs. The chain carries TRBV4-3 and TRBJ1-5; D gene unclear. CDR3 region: CASSQDMNSNQPQHF. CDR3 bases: TGCGCCAGCAGCCAAGATATGAATAGCAATCAGCCCCAGCATTTT.